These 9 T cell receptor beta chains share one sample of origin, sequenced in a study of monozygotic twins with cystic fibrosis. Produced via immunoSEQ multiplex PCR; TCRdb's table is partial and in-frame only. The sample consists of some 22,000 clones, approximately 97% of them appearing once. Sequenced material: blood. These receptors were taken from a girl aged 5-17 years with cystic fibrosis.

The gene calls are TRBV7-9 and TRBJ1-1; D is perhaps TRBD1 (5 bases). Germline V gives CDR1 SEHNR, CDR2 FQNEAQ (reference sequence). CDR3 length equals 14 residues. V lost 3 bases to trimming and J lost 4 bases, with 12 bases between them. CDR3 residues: CASSFRDPSTEAFF. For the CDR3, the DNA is TGTGCCAGCAGCTTCCGGGACCCAAGCACTGAAGCTTTCTTT.

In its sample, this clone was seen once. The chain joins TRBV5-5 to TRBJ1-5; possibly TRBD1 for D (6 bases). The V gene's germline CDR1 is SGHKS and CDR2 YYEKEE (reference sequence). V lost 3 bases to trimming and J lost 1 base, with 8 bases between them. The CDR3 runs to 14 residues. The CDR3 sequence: CASSYDRSNQPQHF. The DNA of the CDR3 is TGTGCCAGCAGCTACGACAGGAGCAATCAGCCCCAGCATTTT.

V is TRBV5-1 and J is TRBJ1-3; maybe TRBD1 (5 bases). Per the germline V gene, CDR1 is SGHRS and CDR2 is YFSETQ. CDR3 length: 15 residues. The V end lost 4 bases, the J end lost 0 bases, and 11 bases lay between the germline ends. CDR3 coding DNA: TGCGCCAGCAGCCCACGGGGCCCCTCTGGAAACACCATATATTTT. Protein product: CASSPRGPSGNTIYF. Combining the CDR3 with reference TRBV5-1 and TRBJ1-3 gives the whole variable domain KAGVTQTPRYLIKTRGQQVTLSCSPISGHRSVSWYQQTPGQGLQFLFEYFSETQRNKGNFPGRFSGRQFSNSRSEMNVSTLELGDSALYLCASSPRGPSGNTIYFGEGSWLTVV.

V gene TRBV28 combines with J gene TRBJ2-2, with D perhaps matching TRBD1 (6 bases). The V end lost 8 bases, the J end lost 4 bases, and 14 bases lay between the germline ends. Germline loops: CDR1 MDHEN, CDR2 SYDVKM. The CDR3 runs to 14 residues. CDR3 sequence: CASGGYLSTGELFF. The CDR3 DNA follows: TGTGCCAGCGGGGGCTATTTGTCCACCGGGGAGCTGTTTTTT.

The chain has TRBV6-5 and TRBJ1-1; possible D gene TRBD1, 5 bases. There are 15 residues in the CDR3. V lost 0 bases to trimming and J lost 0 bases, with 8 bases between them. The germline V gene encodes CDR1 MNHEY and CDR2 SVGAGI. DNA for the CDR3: TGTGCCAGCAGTTACTCGGCAGGGATGAACACTGAAGCTTTCTTT. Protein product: CASSYSAGMNTEAFF.

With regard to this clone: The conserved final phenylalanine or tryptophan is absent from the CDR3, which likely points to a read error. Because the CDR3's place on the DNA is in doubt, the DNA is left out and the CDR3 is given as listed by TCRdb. This chain's CDR3 is CASRGTGRR. V is TRBV10-1 and J is TRBJ1-4; TRBD1 was called by the table and not checked on the DNA. CDR1 is WNHNN and CDR2 is SYGVQD in the germline V gene (reference sequence). The CDR3 spans 9 amino acids, including both terminal residues.

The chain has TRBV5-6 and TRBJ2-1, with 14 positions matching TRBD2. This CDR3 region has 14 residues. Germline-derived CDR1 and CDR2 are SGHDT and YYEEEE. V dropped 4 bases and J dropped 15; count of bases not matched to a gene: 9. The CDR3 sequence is CASSPEGLAGEPFF. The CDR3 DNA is TGTGCCAGCAGCCCAGAGGGACTAGCGGGAGAACCGTTCTTC.

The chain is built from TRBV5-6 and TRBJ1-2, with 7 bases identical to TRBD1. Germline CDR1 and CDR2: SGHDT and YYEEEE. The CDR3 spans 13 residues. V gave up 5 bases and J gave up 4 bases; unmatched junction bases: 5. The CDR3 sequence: CASRPSGGYGYTF. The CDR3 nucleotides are TGTGCCAGCAGGCCTTCAGGGGGCTATGGCTACACCTTC.

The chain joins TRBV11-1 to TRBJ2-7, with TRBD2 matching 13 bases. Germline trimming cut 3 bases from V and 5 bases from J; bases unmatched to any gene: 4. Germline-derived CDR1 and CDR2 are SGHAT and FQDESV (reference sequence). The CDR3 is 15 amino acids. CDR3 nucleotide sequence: TGTGCCAGCAGCTTCAGACTAGCGGGAGGTGACGAGCAGTACTTC. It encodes CASSFRLAGGDEQYF.